Listed here are 6 T cell receptor beta chains from one sample, sequenced in a study of read filtering for tumor transcriptome and immune sequencing. From 400 to 450 ng of RNA, a library with molecular barcoded alpha/delta and beta/gamma adaptors was made. TCRdb redid the calling of the reads with MiXCR, one entry per CDR3 protein. The sample consists of under 7,000 distinct CDR3 sequences, 21% of them appearing once. The sample taken for sequencing was a population of CD138-negative cells sorted from bone marrow. The receptors here all came from a donor at least 40 years old with multiple myeloma.

This clonotype occurred many times. The chain employs TRBV20-1 and TRBJ2-5, with D uncertain. CDR1 is DFQATT, CDR2 SNEGSKA, per germline (reference sequence). The CDR3 is 12 amino acids. V lost 3 bases to trimming and J lost 1 base, with 6 bases between them. CDR3 in amino acids: CSASQRQETQYF. DNA for the CDR3: TGCAGTGCTAGCCAGCGCCAAGAGACCCAGTACTTC.

In its sample, this clonotype was seen many times. Here the CDR3 reads CASRQGDPGELFF. The CDR3 region has the DNA TGTGCCAGCAGGCAAGGGGATCCCGGGGAGCTGTTTTTT. The V gene is TRBV2, the J gene TRBJ2-2; possible D gene TRBD1, 5 bases. The germline V gene encodes CDR1 SNHLY and CDR2 FYNNEI. The ends were cut back, 6 bases at V and 6 bases at J, with 11 bases in the middle. This CDR3 has 13 amino acids.

By share of the sample, this clonotype is medium-sized. This rearrangement joins TRBV19 to TRBJ1-1; D may be TRBD1 (5 bases). Trimming cost V 7 bases and J 7 bases, with 10 bases left between them. The CDR3 is 11 amino acids. Germline V gives CDR1 LNHDA, CDR2 SQIVND (reference sequence). CDR3 in DNA: TGTGCCAGTAAAGACAGTCTTGAAGCTTTCTTT. Its protein product is CASKDSLEAFF.

Comments on this clonotype: A junction end diverges from the germline sequence, so it may reflect a read error. The chain combines TRBV7-2 with TRBJ2-7, with D tentatively TRBD1 or TRBD2 (5 bases each). The V gene's germline CDR1 is SGHTA and CDR2 FQGNSA. The CDR3 is 15 residues long. CDR3 sequence reads: CASRAPRTGRYEQYF. The DNA of the CDR3 is TGTGCAAGCAGAGCACCGCGGACGGGACGTTACGAGCAGTACTTC.

This clonotype has ten or more counts. The J gene is TRBJ2-5, the V gene TRBV11-2; 8 bases line up with TRBD1. CDR3 length: 14 residues. The V segment lost 3 bases and the J segment 5 bases; nucleotides outside the gene matches: 5. The germline V gene has CDR1 SGHAT and CDR2 FQNNGV. The CDR3 here is CASSFTGGRETQYF. DNA of the CDR3: TGTGCCAGCAGCTTTACAGGGGGTAGGGAGACCCAGTACTTC.

The sample holds many counts of this clonotype. This sequence joins TRBV6-5 and TRBJ2-1; D possibly corresponds to TRBD2 (5 bases). The V gene's germline CDR1 is MNHEY and CDR2 SVGAGI. The CDR3 is made up of 15 amino acids. Trimming took 4 bases from V and 0 from J, leaving 10 bases between them. The CDR3 region is CASSSEGHSYNEQFF. The CDR3 coding sequence is TGTGCCAGCAGTTCTGAGGGCCACTCCTACAATGAGCAGTTCTTC.